The TCR beta chain under discussion was sequenced for a study of cytomegalovirus exposure and HLA in healthy donors. This clone was detected only a few times. Vbeta (60) and Jbeta (13) primers were used in the PCR. Assay used: immunoSEQ multiplex PCR; TCRdb lists only in-frame clones, some missing. This repertoire shows more than 80,000 clones, 70% to 80% found once; its top ten account for 3.6%. The CDR3 covers 14 residues. Germline lookup yields CDR1 SGHTA and CDR2 FQGNSA. Trimming stripped 2 bases from V and 1 base from J, with 8 bases between. Sequenced material: PBMCs. This sequence originates from a man aged 55 to 70 in good health and CMV-seronegative. This rearrangement joins TRBV7-2 to TRBJ1-2; unclear D gene. The CDR3 is CASSLTLNNYGYTF. Written as DNA, the CDR3 is TGTGCCAGCAGCTTAACCCTAAATAACTATGGCTACACCTTC.